These 16 T cell receptor beta chains share one sample of origin, sequenced in a study of cytomegalovirus exposure and HLA in healthy donors (dated 2017 in TCRdb). Libraries came from the immunoSEQ multiplex PCR assay. For the multiplex PCR, a mixture combining 60 forward primers for TCR Vbeta segments and 13 reverse primers for TCR Jbeta segments was used. The clones in this table, taken by TCRdb from immuneACCESS, are in-frame only. Not every clone is retained; where verified, under half of the shortfall comes from an unresolved V gene, and the cause of the rest is unknown. The sample table gives around 53,000 clones. The top ten clonotypes cover 9.5% to 15% of the sample. The specimen sequenced was PBMCs. The receptors stem from a man younger than 35 in good health and CMV-seropositive.

CDR3 in DNA: TGTGCCAGCAGCTTAGGGGAGTTGGAGACCCAGTACTTC. Its protein is CASSLGELETQYF. The J gene is TRBJ2-5, the V gene TRBV13, with D hard to call. The germline V gene encodes CDR1 PRHDT and CDR2 FYEKMQ (reference sequence). The CDR3 consists of 13 residues. V shed 0 bases and J shed 5 bases, with 7 bases lying between them. Looking up the rest from reference TRBV13 and TRBJ2-5 gives the full variable domain: AAGVIQSPRHLIKEKRETATLKCYPIPRHDTVYWYQQGPGQDPQFLISFYEKMQSDKGSIPDRFSAQQFSDYHSELNMSSLELGDSALYFCASSLGELETQYFGPGTRLLVL.

The chain employs TRBV2 and TRBJ2-2, with TRBD1 as a possible D gene (5 bases). The germline V gene has CDR1 SNHLY and CDR2 FYNNEI. The CDR3 covers 12 residues. V lost 10 bases and J lost 3, with 9 bases in between. The CDR3 DNA reads as TGTGCCATTAGCAGGGACACCGGGGAGCTGTTTTTT. Translating it yields CAISRDTGELFF. Together with reference TRBV2 and TRBJ2-2, the CDR3 gives the full variable domain: EPEVTQTPSHQVTQMGQEVILRCVPISNHLYFYWYRQILGQKVEFLVSFYNNEISEKSEIFDDQFSVERPDGSNFTLKIRSTKLEDSAMYFCAISRDTGELFFGEGSRLTVL.

For this clone: Its ends do not fully match the called genes, so a read error is possible. The same CDR3 can be traced to other DNA sequences in this sample. The rearrangement joins TRBV7-9 to TRBJ1-1; 9 bases agree with TRBD1. Germline lookup yields CDR1 SEHNR and CDR2 FQNEAQ (reference sequence). CDR3 size: 14 residues. DNA for the CDR3: TGTGCCAGCAGCTTAGGGACAGGGGACACTGAAGCCTTCTTT. Its protein is CASSLGTGDTEAFF.

The gene calls are TRBV19 and TRBJ1-5; D is undetermined. The CDR3 covers 14 residues. V lost 5 bases to trimming and J lost 7 bases, with 15 bases between them. CDR1 LNHDA and CDR2 SQIVND come from the germline V gene (reference sequence). The DNA of the CDR3 is TGTGCCAGTAGTCCTAATCTCCCGGGGCAGCCCCAGCATTTT. As protein: CASSPNLPGQPQHF.

The J gene is TRBJ2-1, the V gene TRBV12-5, with TRBD2 matching over 11 bases. The germline V gene encodes CDR1 LGHNT and CDR2 FRNRAP. V trimming: 6 bases; J trimming: 5 bases; junction bases outside the gene matches: 6. The CDR3 runs 15 residues. For the CDR3, the DNA is TGTGCTAGTGGCCGAGGGACTAGCGGCCACAATGAGCAGTTCTTC. Translated: CASGRGTSGHNEQFF.

The rearrangement joins TRBV30 to TRBJ2-4; 7 bases fit TRBD2. V lost 0 bases to trimming and J lost 3 bases; unmatched junction nucleotides: 11. Germline V gives CDR1 GTSNPN, CDR2 SVGIG (reference sequence). The CDR3 has 17 amino acids. The CDR3 sequence: CAWSVGQRLAVKNIQYF. The CDR3 DNA sequence: TGTGCCTGGAGTGTAGGGCAACGACTAGCCGTCAAAAACATTCAGTACTTC.

For the CDR3, the DNA is TGTGCCAGCAGTATCGAACAGGGGACAACTAATGAAAAACTGTTTTTT. Amino acid sequence: CASSIEQGTTNEKLFF. The genes are TRBV28 and TRBJ1-4; TRBD1 matches at 7 bases. This CDR3 is 16 amino acids long. Germline-derived CDR1 and CDR2 are MDHEN and SYDVKM. V lost 5 bases and J lost 0; bases outside the gene matches: 6.

J is TRBJ2-7 and V is TRBV5-1, with D maybe TRBD1 (6 bases). Trimming removed 5 bases from V and 3 bases from J, with 15 bases in between. CDR3 size: 14 residues. From germline, CDR1 is SGHRS and CDR2 YFSETQ. CDR3 loop: CASSLGAGIYEQYF. DNA of the CDR3: TGCGCCAGCAGTCTGGGGGCAGGGATCTACGAGCAGTACTTC.

The chain is built from TRBV7-2 and TRBJ2-1, with a tentative D call TRBD2 (6 bases). This CDR3 spans 14 amino acids. Trimming shortened V by 4 bases and J by 6 bases, and 13 bases separated the two germline ends. Germline V CDR1 and CDR2: SGHTA, FQGNSA. The CDR3 is CASSSTGTFNEQFF. The CDR3 DNA reads TGTGCCAGCAGCTCCACCGGGACTTTCAATGAGCAGTTCTTC. The complete variable domain, with remaining parts taken from reference TRBV7-2 and TRBJ2-1, reads GAGVSQSPSNKVTEKGKDVELRCDPISGHTALYWYRQSLGQGLEFLIYFQGNSAPDKSGLPSDRFSAERTGGSVSTLTIQRTQQEDSAVYLCASSSTGTFNEQFFGPGTRLTVL.

The chain recombines TRBV5-6 with TRBJ1-2; D unclear. The CDR3 is 13 residues long. CDR1 and CDR2 (germline): SGHDT, YYEEEE. The germline V and J ends were trimmed by 0 bases and 7 bases, with 10 bases remaining between them. CDR3 sequence reads: CASSLGFGGGYTF. CDR3 DNA: TGTGCCAGCAGCTTGGGATTCGGCGGTGGCTACACCTTC.

This sequence joins TRBV4-2 and TRBJ2-7; D unclear. This CDR3 is built from 11 residues. V was cut by 1 base and J by 5 bases, with 3 bases left in between. In germline, CDR1 is LGHNA, CDR2 YNFKEQ. CDR3 region: CASSQGNEQYF. The DNA for the CDR3 is TGTGCCAGCAGCCAAGGTAACGAGCAGTACTTC.

The V gene is TRBV2, the J gene TRBJ2-1; D not resolved. Germline V gene lookup returns CDR1 SNHLY and CDR2 FYNNEI. Trimming pared 4 bases from V and 5 bases from J, leaving 9 bases between. This CDR3 contains 13 residues. The CDR3 region is CASSGPMDNEQFF. CDR3 DNA sequence: TGTGCCAGCAGTGGCCCTATGGACAATGAGCAGTTCTTC. The full variable domain, with the rest looked up from reference TRBV2 and TRBJ2-1, is EPEVTQTPSHQVTQMGQEVILRCVPISNHLYFYWYRQILGQKVEFLVSFYNNEISEKSEIFDDQFSVERPDGSNFTLKIRSTKLEDSAMYFCASSGPMDNEQFFGPGTRLTVL.

V usage is TRBV7-9 and J usage is TRBJ1-1; TRBD1 is a possible D gene (5 bases). The CDR3 totals 12 residues. V was trimmed by 5 bases and J by 5 bases, leaving 9 bases between them. Germline V CDR1 and CDR2: SEHNR, FQNEAQ (reference sequence). CDR3 DNA: TGTGCCAGCAGCGGGGCTCGGACTGAAGCTTTCTTT. It is translated as CASSGARTEAFF.

The V gene is TRBV18, the J gene TRBJ2-5, with 14 bases aligning to TRBD2. CDR3 size: 17 residues. V shed 2 bases, J shed 5 bases, and the junction held 7 bases outside the gene matches. Germline CDR1 and CDR2: KGHSH and LQKENI. CDR3 in DNA: TGTGCCAGCTCACCAGTGGGACTAGCGGGAGAGTGGGAGACCCAGTACTTC. Translating it yields CASSPVGLAGEWETQYF. Supplemented by reference TRBV18 and TRBJ2-5, the full variable domain reads NAGVMQNPRHLVRRRGQEARLRCSPMKGHSHVYWYRQLPEEGLKFMVYLQKENIIDESGMPKERFSAEFPKEGPSILRIQQVVRGDSAAYFCASSPVGLAGEWETQYFGPGTRLLVL.

CDR3 region: CASRDRDPRELFF. As DNA, the CDR3 is TGTGCCAGCAGGGACAGGGATCCCCGGGAGCTGTTTTTT. The chain has TRBV6-6 and TRBJ2-2, with 8 bases aligning to TRBD1. The CDR3 has 13 residues. The germline V gene has CDR1 MNHNY and CDR2 SVGAGI (reference sequence). With 6 bases clipped from V and 9 bases from J, the junction kept 6 bases outside the gene matches.

This chain links TRBV15 with TRBJ1-1; the D is unclear. This CDR3 is 13 amino acids long. Germline CDR1 reads LNHNV; CDR2 reads YYDKDF (reference sequence). The ends were cut back, 0 bases at V and 7 bases at J, with 9 bases in the middle. In DNA, the CDR3 is TGTGCCACCAGCAGAGACCCCGCGGTTGAAGCTTTCTTT. Amino acid sequence: CATSRDPAVEAFF.